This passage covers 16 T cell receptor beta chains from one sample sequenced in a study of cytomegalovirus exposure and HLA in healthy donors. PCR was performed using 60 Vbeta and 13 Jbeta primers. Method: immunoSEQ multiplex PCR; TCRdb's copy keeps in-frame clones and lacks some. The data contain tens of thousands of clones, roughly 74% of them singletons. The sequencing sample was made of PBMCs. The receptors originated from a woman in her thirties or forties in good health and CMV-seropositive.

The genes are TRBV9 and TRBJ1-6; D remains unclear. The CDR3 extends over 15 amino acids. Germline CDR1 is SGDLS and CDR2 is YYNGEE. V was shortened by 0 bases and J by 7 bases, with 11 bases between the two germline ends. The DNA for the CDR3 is TGTGCCAGCAGCGTAGCGGCCGCGGAAAATTCACCCCTCCACTTT. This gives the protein CASSVAAAENSPLHF.

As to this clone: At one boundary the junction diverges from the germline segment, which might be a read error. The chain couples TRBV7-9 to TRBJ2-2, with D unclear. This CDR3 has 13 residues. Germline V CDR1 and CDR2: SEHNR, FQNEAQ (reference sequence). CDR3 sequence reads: CSSSLALTGELFF. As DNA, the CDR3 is TGTTCCAGCAGCTTAGCCCTCACCGGGGAGCTGTTTTTT.

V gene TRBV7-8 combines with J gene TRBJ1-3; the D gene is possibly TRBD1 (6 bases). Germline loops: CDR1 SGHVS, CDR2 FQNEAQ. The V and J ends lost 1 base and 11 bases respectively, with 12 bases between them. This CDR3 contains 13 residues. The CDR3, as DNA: TGTGCCAGCAGCTTAGTAGAGGGGGTCGCCATATATTTT. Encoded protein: CASSLVEGVAIYF.

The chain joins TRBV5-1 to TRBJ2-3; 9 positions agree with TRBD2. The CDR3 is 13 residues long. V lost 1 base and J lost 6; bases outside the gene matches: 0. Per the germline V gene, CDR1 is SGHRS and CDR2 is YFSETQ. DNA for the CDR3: TGCGCCAGCAGCTTGACTAGCGGGGATACGCAGTATTTT. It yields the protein CASSLTSGDTQYF. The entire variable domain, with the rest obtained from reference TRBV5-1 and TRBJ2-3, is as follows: KAGVTQTPRYLIKTRGQQVTLSCSPISGHRSVSWYQQTPGQGLQFLFEYFSETQRNKGNFPGRFSGRQFSNSRSEMNVSTLELGDSALYLCASSLTSGDTQYFGPGTRLTVL.

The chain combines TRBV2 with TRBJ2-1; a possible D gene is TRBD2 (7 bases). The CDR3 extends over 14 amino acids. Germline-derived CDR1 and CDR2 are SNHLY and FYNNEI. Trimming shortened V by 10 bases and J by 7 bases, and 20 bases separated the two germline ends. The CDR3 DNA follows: TGTGCCACCTCTCGGGGGGCCCGGGGGAATGAGCAGTTCTTC. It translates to CATSRGARGNEQFF.

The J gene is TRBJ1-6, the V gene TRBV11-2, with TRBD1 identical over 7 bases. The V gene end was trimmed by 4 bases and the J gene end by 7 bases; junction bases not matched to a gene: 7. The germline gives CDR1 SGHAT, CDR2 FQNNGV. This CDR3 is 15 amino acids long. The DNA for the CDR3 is TGTGCCAGCAGCTCCACTCCGGGACAGAATTCACCCCTCCACTTT. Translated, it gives CASSSTPGQNSPLHF.

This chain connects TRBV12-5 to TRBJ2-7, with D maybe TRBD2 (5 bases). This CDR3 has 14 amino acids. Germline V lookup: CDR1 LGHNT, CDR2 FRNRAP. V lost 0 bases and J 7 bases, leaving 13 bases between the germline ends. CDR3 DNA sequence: TGTGCTAGTGGTTTGGTAGCCCCTCCGGGGGAGCAGTACTTC. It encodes CASGLVAPPGEQYF.

The CDR3 bases are TGTGCCACCAGCAGAGATCGCGGGGCTGCGAACTATGGCTACACCTTC. Translation: CATSRDRGAANYGYTF. The chain is built from TRBV15 and TRBJ1-2; a weak D match, TRBD1 (5 bases). This CDR3 comprises 16 residues. Germline loops: CDR1 LNHNV, CDR2 YYDKDF (reference sequence). Trimming left V 0 bases short and J 2 bases short, with 13 bases between.

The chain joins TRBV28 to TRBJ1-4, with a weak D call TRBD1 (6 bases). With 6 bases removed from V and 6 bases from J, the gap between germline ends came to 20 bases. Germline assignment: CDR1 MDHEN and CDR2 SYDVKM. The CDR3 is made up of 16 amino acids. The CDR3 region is CASSPAVGRGYEKLFF. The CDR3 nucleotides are TGTGCCAGCAGCCCAGCAGTGGGCAGGGGATATGAAAAACTGTTTTTT.

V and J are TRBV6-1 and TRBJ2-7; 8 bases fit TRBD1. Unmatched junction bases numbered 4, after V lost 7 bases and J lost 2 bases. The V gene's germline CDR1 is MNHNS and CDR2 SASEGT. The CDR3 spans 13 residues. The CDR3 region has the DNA TGTGCCAGCACCCAACAGGGGGCCTACGAGCAGTACTTC. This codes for CASTQQGAYEQYF.

This CDR3 is CAWRWDNSYEQYF. The CDR3 DNA follows: TGTGCCTGGCGCTGGGACAACTCCTACGAGCAGTACTTC. The chain employs TRBV30 and TRBJ2-7, with D perhaps matching TRBD1 (6 bases). The CDR3 has 13 amino acids. Per the germline V gene, CDR1 is GTSNPN and CDR2 is SVGIG (reference sequence). The V gene lost 5 bases and the J gene lost 0 bases, with 11 bases spanning the gap.

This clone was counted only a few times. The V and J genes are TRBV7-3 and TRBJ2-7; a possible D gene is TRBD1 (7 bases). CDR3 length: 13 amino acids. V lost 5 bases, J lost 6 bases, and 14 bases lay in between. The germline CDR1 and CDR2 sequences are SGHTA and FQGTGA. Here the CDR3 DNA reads TGTGCCAGCAGCCACTCTCAGGGGGGCGAGCAGTACTTC. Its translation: CASSHSQGGEQYF.

CDR3 in amino acids: CASSLSAGNYEQYF. CDR3 DNA sequence: TGTGCCAGCAGTTTATCGGCAGGGAACTACGAGCAGTACTTC. The V call is TRBV27, the J call TRBJ2-5, with D possibly TRBD1 on 5 matching bases. Near its end, the DNA agrees better with TRBJ2-7, so the J call may be wrong. The CDR3 length is 14 residues. Germline V gene data show CDR1 as MNHEY and CDR2 as SMNVEV (reference sequence).

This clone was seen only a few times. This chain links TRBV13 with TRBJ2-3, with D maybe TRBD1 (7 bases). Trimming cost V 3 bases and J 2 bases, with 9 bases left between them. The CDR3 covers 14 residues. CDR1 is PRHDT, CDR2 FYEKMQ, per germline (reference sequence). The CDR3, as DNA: TGTGCCAGCAGCTTGGAGGGGGCCACAGATACGCAGTATTTT. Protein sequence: CASSLEGATDTQYF.

The CDR3 sequence: CASSSRGYSYEQYF. As DNA, the CDR3 is TGTGCCAGCAGCTCCAGGGGTTACTCCTACGAGCAGTACTTC. The genes are TRBV7-9 and TRBJ2-7; a weak D match, TRBD1 (6 bases). CDR1 and CDR2 from the germline V gene are SEHNR and FQNEAQ (reference sequence). Trimming removed 4 bases at V and 0 bases at J, with 10 bases between. The CDR3 sequence is 14 residues long.

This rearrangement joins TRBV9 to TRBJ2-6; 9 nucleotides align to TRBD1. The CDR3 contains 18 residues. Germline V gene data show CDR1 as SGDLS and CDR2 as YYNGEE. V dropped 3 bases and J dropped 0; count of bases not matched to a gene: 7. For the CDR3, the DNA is TGTGCCAGCAGCGCCCGGAGGGACAGGGACTCTGGGGCCAACGTCCTGACTTTC. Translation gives CASSARRDRDSGANVLTF.